This TCR beta chain derives from a study of sequential checkpoint blockade in melanoma. Overall study context: Each arm's sequence ended with maintenance nivolumab. After nivolumab or ipilimumab alone, some 22 patients had week-13 rebiopsies.

V was clipped by 2 bases and J by 4 bases, with 11 bases between them. In germline, CDR1 is MNHGY, CDR2 SAAAGT. This CDR3 spans 15 amino acids. TCRdb's copy holds only in-frame clones and misses some; the assay was immunoSEQ multiplex PCR. The sample includes about 18,000 clones, approximately 26% seen only once; the top ten take 7.2%. The treatment here: randomized to nivolumab then ipilimumab (arm A) or the reverse (arm B). Material: tumor tissue (inferred from file names), obtained from a patient given nivolumab and ipilimumab in sequence. The chain carries TRBV6-8 and TRBJ2-2; D is perhaps TRBD2 (6 bases). The TCR originated in a human donor with melanoma. The chain's CDR3 is CASSYRQGGTGELFF. DNA for the CDR3: TGTGCCAGCAGTTACCGGCAGGGAGGCACCGGGGAGCTGTTTTTT.